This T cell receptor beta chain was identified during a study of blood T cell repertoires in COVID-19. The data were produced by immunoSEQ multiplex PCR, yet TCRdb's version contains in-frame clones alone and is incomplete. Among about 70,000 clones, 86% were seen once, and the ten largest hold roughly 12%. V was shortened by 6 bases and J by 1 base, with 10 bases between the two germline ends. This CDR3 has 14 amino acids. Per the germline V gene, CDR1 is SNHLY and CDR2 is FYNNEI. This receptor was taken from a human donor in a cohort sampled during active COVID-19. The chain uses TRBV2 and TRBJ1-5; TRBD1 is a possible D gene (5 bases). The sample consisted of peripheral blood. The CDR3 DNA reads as TGTGCCAGCAGCTACAGGCTGAGCAATCAGCCCCAGCATTTT. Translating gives CASSYRLSNQPQHF.